The clone carrying this T cell receptor (beta chain) was counted ten times or more. For TCR beta, libraries came from iRepertoire HTBI primers and Arm-PCR of CDR3 regions. TCRdb ran MiXCR on the multiplex PCR reads and lists one entry per CDR3 protein. The data show about 450,000 distinct CDR3 sequences, with roughly a quarter seen just once and roughly 30% held by the top ten. The record originates from a study of regulatory T cells in long-lasting Graves disease. As for time point: persistent/refractory GD, antithyroid drugs over 5 years with positive TRAb. Construction of the TCR library relied on RNA isolated from PBMCs. This material consisted of peripheral blood mononuclear cells (PBMCs), taken when the disease was refractory, from a patient treated with antithyroid drugs. This sequence originates from a female donor with Graves disease.

The CDR3 coding sequence is TGTGCCAGCAGTTTACACCTCCGGGGGACTAGCGGCTCCTACGAGCAGTACTTC. This translates into CASSLHLRGTSGSYEQYF. This sequence joins TRBV12-3 or TRBV12-4 and TRBJ2-7; 11 positions agree with TRBD2. This CDR3 region has 18 residues. V was clipped by 2 bases and J by 0 bases; unmatched bases: 9.